This TCR beta chain was recovered during a study of vaccination effects on CD4 cells after COVID-19. About the study: With the ViraFEST assay, the study expanded antigen-specific CD4+ T cells using viral peptide pools, then sequenced them.

This table comes from immunoSEQ multiplex PCR, and its TCRdb copy is limited to in-frame clones, with some not included. The sample lists around 37,000 clones, around 79% occurring once. When roughly eleven days of culture had elapsed, CD4+ T cells were isolated. For this clone: Its antigen remains unknown.

Trimming shortened V by 4 bases and J by 11 bases, and 13 bases separated the two germline ends. The CDR3 is made up of 13 amino acids. CDR1 and CDR2 (germline): SGDLS, YYNGEE. The sample was CD4+ T cells from PBMCs cultured without peptide, taken before COVID-19 vaccination. V gene TRBV9 combines with J gene TRBJ1-6; D call uncertain. The receptor's source is a human donor who received a COVID-19 vaccine. CDR3 bases: TGTGCCAGCAGCTACGGAGAGGAAACACCCCTCCACTTT. This gives the protein CASSYGEETPLHF.